Listed below are T cell receptor beta chains from one sample, sequenced in a study of post-analysis software for immune sequencing data. TCRdb re-derived calls from the PCR reads in MiXCR, one entry per CDR3 protein. This sample has 250,000 to 300,000 distinct CDR3 sequences, with 36% found just once. The sample comprised blood. These receptor sequences come from a girl aged 5 to 17 with multiple sclerosis. The CDR3 runs from the conserved cysteine through the conserved F or W. D genes are given only for firm matches. Clone size is stated in some rows and not others, as once, few, many or a class when expanded.

size: many; V: TRBV6-4; D: TRBD1; J: TRBJ1-6; DNA: TGTGCCAGCAGCGTAGGACAGGGACCTTCACCCCTCCACTTT; CDR3: CASSVGQGPSPLHF
size: many; V: TRBV12-3/TRBV12-4; D: .; J: TRBJ1-6; DNA: TGTGCCAGCAGTTTTGGTCCGGGGGACAATTCACCCCTCCACTTT; CDR3: CASSFGPGDNSPLHF
size: few; V: TRBV10-3; D: .; J: TRBJ2-1; DNA: TGTGCCATCAGTGAGTTTGGCCGGAATGAGCAGTTCTTC; CDR3: CAISEFGRNEQFF
size: .; V: TRBV7-2; D: .; J: TRBJ2-7; DNA: TGTGCCAGCAGCTTAGGTAACGAGTACGAGCAGTACTTC; CDR3: CASSLGNEYEQYF
size: .; V: TRBV29-1; D: .; J: TRBJ2-7; DNA: TGCAGCGCCAGGACGGAGGTGCAGGGTGATCGATACGAGCAGTACTTC; CDR3: CSARTEVQGDRYEQYF
size: .; V: TRBV12-3/TRBV12-4; D: TRBD2; J: TRBJ2-7; DNA: TGTGCCAGCATACCCTCACTAGCGGGAGACAACGAGCAGTACTTC; CDR3: CASIPSLAGDNEQYF
size: .; V: TRBV13; D: .; J: TRBJ1-1; DNA: TGTGCCAGCAGCTTAGCCCCCCCAGGGGTGGACACTGAAGCTTTCTTT; CDR3: CASSLAPPGVDTEAFF
size: few; V: TRBV2; D: .; J: TRBJ1-4; DNA: TGTGCCAGCAGTGATTGGGAAAAACTGTTTTTT; CDR3: CASSDWEKLFF
size: .; V: TRBV12-3/TRBV12-4; D: .; J: TRBJ1-5; DNA: TGTGCCAGCAGTCGGGGCGGGGGCCATCAGCCCCAGCATTTT; CDR3: CASSRGGGHQPQHF
size: few; V: TRBV3-1; D: .; J: TRBJ1-3; DNA: TGTGCCAGCGGGGTTCCTGGAAACACCATATATTTT; CDR3: CASGVPGNTIYF
size: once; V: TRBV2; D: TRBD2; J: TRBJ2-1; DNA: TGTGCCAGCAAGGCGGGGGGGCAAAATGAGCAGTTCTTC; CDR3: CASKAGGQNEQFF
size: few; V: TRBV6-2/TRBV6-3; D: .; J: TRBJ1-1; DNA: TGTGCCAGCAGTTACTCGGACCTGAACACTGAAGCTTTCTTT; CDR3: CASSYSDLNTEAFF
size: .; V: TRBV20-1; D: .; J: TRBJ2-1; DNA: TGCAGTGCTAGAGATCTTAGGGTCCACAATGAGCAGTTCTTC; CDR3: CSARDLRVHNEQFF
size: many; V: TRBV7-2; D: TRBD2; J: TRBJ2-4; DNA: TGTGCCAGCAGCTCCGGGACGGGAGGGGTGAACATTCAGTACTTC; CDR3: CASSSGTGGVNIQYF
size: many; V: TRBV20-1; D: .; J: TRBJ2-4; DNA: TGCAGTGCTAGAGGTGTAGCCAAAAACATTCAGTACTTC; CDR3: CSARGVAKNIQYF
size: .; V: TRBV18; D: TRBD1; J: TRBJ2-3; DNA: TGTGCCAGCTCACGACCGGGACAGGGTCACACAGATACGCAGTATTTT; CDR3: CASSRPGQGHTDTQYF
size: .; V: TRBV7-9; D: .; J: TRBJ2-2; DNA: TGTGCCAGCAGCTTAGGACATACTCACACCCGGGAGCTGTTTTTT; CDR3: CASSLGHTHTRELFF
size: many; V: TRBV7-9; D: TRBD1; J: TRBJ2-4; DNA: TGTGCCAGCAGCTCGACAGGGGCCGCCGGTGGGATTCAGTACTTC; CDR3: CASSSTGAAGGIQYF
size: many; V: TRBV20-1; D: .; J: TRBJ2-3; DNA: TGCAGTGCTTCCCGACTGCACGTCACAGATACGCAGTATTTT; CDR3: CSASRLHVTDTQYF
size: .; V: TRBV7-3; D: .; J: TRBJ2-2; DNA: TGTGCCAGCAGCCCCCTGGGCGGGGAGCTGTTTTTT; CDR3: CASSPLGGELFF
size: many; V: TRBV6-4; D: .; J: TRBJ2-1; DNA: TGTGCCAGCAGCCCCCGGTCCTACTACAATGAGCAGTTCTTC; CDR3: CASSPRSYYNEQFF
size: many; V: TRBV7-2; D: TRBD2; J: TRBJ2-3; DNA: TGTGCCAGCAGCTCCACCTTAGCGGGTAGCACAGATACGCAGTATTTT; CDR3: CASSSTLAGSTDTQYF
size: many; V: TRBV20-1; D: .; J: TRBJ2-1; DNA: TGCAGTGCCCTATTAGGGGGACGGGGCGACAATGAGCAGTTCTTC; CDR3: CSALLGGRGDNEQFF
size: many; V: TRBV7-2; D: .; J: TRBJ2-1; DNA: TGTGCCAGCAGCTTAGCAGCGGCCAGCTCCTACAATGAGCAGTTCTTC; CDR3: CASSLAAASSYNEQFF
size: .; V: TRBV20-1; D: TRBD1; J: TRBJ2-2; DNA: TGCAGTGCATGGGGAGGCAGGGGGCTCACCGGGGAGCTGTTTTTT; CDR3: CSAWGGRGLTGELFF
size: .; V: TRBV20-1; D: TRBD1; J: TRBJ1-4; DNA: TGCAGTGCTCGGCCCCGCGACAGGGGAGGACATGAAAAACTGTTTTTT; CDR3: CSARPRDRGGHEKLFF
size: .; V: TRBV7-2; D: TRBD1; J: TRBJ1-6; DNA: TGTGCCAGCAGCCCCCGGGACAGGGATAATTCGCCCCTCCACTTT; CDR3: CASSPRDRDNSPLHF
size: .; V: TRBV28; D: .; J: TRBJ2-7; DNA: TGTGCCAGTAGCCTAGGGGGGGCGATGGGCTACGAGCAGTACTTC; CDR3: CASSLGGAMGYEQYF
size: .; V: TRBV11-3; D: .; J: TRBJ2-3; DNA: TGTGCCAGCAGCTTAAGGTGGGATACGCAGTATTTT; CDR3: CASSLRWDTQYF
size: .; V: TRBV5-1; D: TRBD2; J: TRBJ2-1; DNA: TGCGCCAGCAGCTTGGTGGGGACTAGCGGGGGGGGCTACAATGAGCAGTTCTTC; CDR3: CASSLVGTSGGGYNEQFF
size: many; V: TRBV20-1; D: TRBD2; J: TRBJ2-3; DNA: TGCAGTCCCGGGACTAGCGTTGATACGCAGTATTTT; CDR3: CSPGTSVDTQYF
size: few; V: TRBV3-1; D: .; J: TRBJ1-1; DNA: TGTGCCAGCAGGGACACTGAAGCTTTCTTT; CDR3: CASRDTEAFF
size: many; V: TRBV20-1; D: .; J: TRBJ1-4; DNA: TGCAGTCTGAAGGACAGCTCAAATGAAAAACTGTTTTTT; CDR3: CSLKDSSNEKLFF
size: many; V: TRBV28; D: TRBD1; J: TRBJ2-5; DNA: TGTGCCAGCAGTTTACACGGACAGGGAGAGACCCAGTACTTC; CDR3: CASSLHGQGETQYF
size: .; V: TRBV4-2; D: .; J: TRBJ1-1; DNA: TGTGCCAGCAGCCAGGGGGTCACTGAAGCTTTCTTT; CDR3: CASSQGVTEAFF
size: .; V: TRBV5-1; D: .; J: TRBJ2-5; DNA: TGCGCCAGCAGCTTACCCGGAGGGAAAGAGACCCAGTACTTC; CDR3: CASSLPGGKETQYF
size: .; V: TRBV5-1; D: .; J: TRBJ2-5; DNA: TGCGCCAGCAGCTTGCCGGAAGAGACCCAGTACTTC; CDR3: CASSLPEETQYF
size: many; V: TRBV20-1; D: TRBD2; J: TRBJ2-1; DNA: TGCAGTGCTAGTGGCTGGCGGGAGGGCCGGAGCTCCTACAATGAGCAGTTCTTC; CDR3: CSASGWREGRSSYNEQFF
size: once; V: TRBV29-1; D: TRBD1; J: TRBJ2-5; DNA: TGCAGCGTACAAGGGACAGGGGGAAGCGAGACCCAGTACTTC; CDR3: CSVQGTGGSETQYF
size: .; V: TRBV6-4; D: TRBD2; J: TRBJ2-3; DNA: TGTGCCAGCAGTGACGGGACTAGCGGGGCAGATACGCAGTATTTT; CDR3: CASSDGTSGADTQYF
size: .; V: TRBV7-3; D: TRBD1; J: TRBJ1-1; DNA: TGTCCGAGCCAAGCCGGGACAGGGGCTTTAGGGACTGAAGCTTTCTTT; CDR3: CPSQAGTGALGTEAFF
size: few; V: TRBV3-1; D: .; J: TRBJ1-1; DNA: TGTGCCAGCAGCCAAGGACTGAACACTGAAGCTTTCTTT; CDR3: CASSQGLNTEAFF
size: .; V: TRBV29-1; D: TRBD1; J: TRBJ2-2; DNA: TGCAGCGTTTACAGGGGGCGGGACGGGGAGCTGTTTTTT; CDR3: CSVYRGRDGELFF
size: few; V: TRBV28; D: TRBD2; J: TRBJ2-1; DNA: TGTGCCAGCGGGCCCCGGGGAGGGTACAATGAGCAGTTCTTC; CDR3: CASGPRGGYNEQFF
size: .; V: TRBV15; D: .; J: TRBJ2-7; DNA: TGTGCCACCAGCAGTTACAGGGTAGGCGAGCAGTACTTC; CDR3: CATSSYRVGEQYF
size: .; V: TRBV7-2; D: .; J: TRBJ2-7; DNA: TGTGCCAGCAGCGCCCAGACTAGTATACACGAGCAGTACTTC; CDR3: CASSAQTSIHEQYF
size: .; V: TRBV12-3/TRBV12-4; D: .; J: TRBJ1-1; DNA: TGTGCCAGCAGGGCTGCCGAGGACAGCGTCAACACTGAAGCTTTCTTT; CDR3: CASRAAEDSVNTEAFF
size: .; V: TRBV4-2; D: .; J: TRBJ1-4; DNA: TGTGCCCGCAGCCTCGAAGGTGCAACTAATGAAAAACTGTTTTTT; CDR3: CARSLEGATNEKLFF
size: many; V: TRBV15; D: .; J: TRBJ1-2; DNA: TGTGCCACCAGCAGAGATTATCCCGGGGGGGGCCGGGGCTACACCTTC; CDR3: CATSRDYPGGGRGYTF
size: many; V: TRBV29-1; D: TRBD2; J: TRBJ2-1; DNA: TGCAGCGTTGCACTAGCGGGAGTACCCCCCTACAATGAGCAGTTCTTC; CDR3: CSVALAGVPPYNEQFF
size: once; V: TRBV13; D: TRBD1; J: TRBJ2-4; DNA: TGTGCCAGCAGCTTTATGGACAGGGTTAAAAACATTCAGTACTTC; CDR3: CASSFMDRVKNIQYF
size: .; V: TRBV12-3/TRBV12-4; D: TRBD1; J: TRBJ1-1; DNA: TGTGCCAGCAGTTTAGGGTATGGGACAGGGAAGTCAACTGAAGCTTTCTTT; CDR3: CASSLGYGTGKSTEAFF